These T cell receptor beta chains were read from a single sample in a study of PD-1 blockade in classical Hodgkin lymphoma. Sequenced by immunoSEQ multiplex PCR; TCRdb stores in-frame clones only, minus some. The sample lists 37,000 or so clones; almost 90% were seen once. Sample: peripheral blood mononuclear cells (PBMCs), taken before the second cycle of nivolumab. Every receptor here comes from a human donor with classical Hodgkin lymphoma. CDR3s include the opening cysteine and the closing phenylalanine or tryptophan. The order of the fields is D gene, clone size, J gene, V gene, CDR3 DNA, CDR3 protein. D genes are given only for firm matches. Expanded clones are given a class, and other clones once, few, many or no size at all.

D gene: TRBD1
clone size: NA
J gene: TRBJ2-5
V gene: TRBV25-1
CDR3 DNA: TGTGCCAGCAGTGGACAGGGGGCAGGGTGGACCCAGTACTTC
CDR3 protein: CASSGQGAGWTQYF

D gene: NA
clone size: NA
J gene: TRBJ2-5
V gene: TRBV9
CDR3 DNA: TGTGCCAGCAGCGGAAGCGGGACAGCAGAAGAGACCCAGTACTTC
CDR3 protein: CASSGSGTAEETQYF

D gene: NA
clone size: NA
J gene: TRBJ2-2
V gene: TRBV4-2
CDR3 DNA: TGTGCCAGCAGCCATAACACCCATGGGGAGACCTCGAACACCGGGGAGCTGTTTTTT
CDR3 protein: CASSHNTHGETSNTGELFF

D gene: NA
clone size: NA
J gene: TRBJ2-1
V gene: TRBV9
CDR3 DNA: TGTGCCAGCAGCGAGGCTGGACAGCGTCCCGAGGAGCAGTTCTTC
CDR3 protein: CASSEAGQRPEEQFF

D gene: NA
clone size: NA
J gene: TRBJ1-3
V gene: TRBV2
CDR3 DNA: TGTGCCAGCAGTGAAGCTAGAGGATTATCAGGAAACACCATATATTTT
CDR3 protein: CASSEARGLSGNTIYF

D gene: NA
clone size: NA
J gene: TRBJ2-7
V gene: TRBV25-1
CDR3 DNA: TGTGCCAGCAGTACCTCGGGCGAGCAGTACTTC
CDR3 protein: CASSTSGEQYF

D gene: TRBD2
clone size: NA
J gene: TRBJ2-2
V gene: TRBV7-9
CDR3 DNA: TGTGCCAGCAGCTTAGCTATGGGACTAGCGCACACCGGGGAGCTGTTTTTT
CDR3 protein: CASSLAMGLAHTGELFF

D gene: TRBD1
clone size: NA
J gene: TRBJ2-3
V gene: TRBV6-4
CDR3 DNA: TGTGCCAGCAGTGAGTTTCCGGCAGGGGGCCCCACAGATACGCAGTATTTT
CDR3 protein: CASSEFPAGGPTDTQYF

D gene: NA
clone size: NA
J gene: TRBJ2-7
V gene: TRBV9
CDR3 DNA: TGTGCCAGCAGCGTGTCGGGGTTATACGAGCAGTACTTC
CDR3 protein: CASSVSGLYEQYF

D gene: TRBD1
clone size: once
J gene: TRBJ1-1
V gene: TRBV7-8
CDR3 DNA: TGTGCCAGCAGCTTAAGTCGGACAGGGGGATCGAGAGCTTTCTTT
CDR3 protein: CASSLSRTGGSRAFF

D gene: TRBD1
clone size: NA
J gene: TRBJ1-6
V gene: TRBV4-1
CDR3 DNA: TGCGCCAGCAGCCAAGCCTCTACAGGGGTTGGCTCCTATAATTCACCCCTCCACTTT
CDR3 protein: CASSQASTGVGSYNSPLHF

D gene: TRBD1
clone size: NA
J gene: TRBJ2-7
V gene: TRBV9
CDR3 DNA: TGTGCCAGCAGCGTAGCGGGGACAGGGGGCTACGAGCAGTACTTC
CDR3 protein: CASSVAGTGGYEQYF

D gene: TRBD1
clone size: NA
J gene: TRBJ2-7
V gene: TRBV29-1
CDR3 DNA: TGCAGCGTTGAAAACGCAGGGGGCGGGTACGAGCAGTACTTC
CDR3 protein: CSVENAGGGYEQYF

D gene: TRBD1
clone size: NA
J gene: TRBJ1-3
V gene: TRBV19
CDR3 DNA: TGTGCCAGTAGACAACGGACAGGGTCCTCTGGAAACACCATATATTTT
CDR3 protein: CASRQRTGSSGNTIYF

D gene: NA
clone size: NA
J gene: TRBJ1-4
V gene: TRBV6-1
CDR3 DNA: TGTGCCAGCAGTGGAGAGTCGGGGCTCTTGGATGAAAAACTGTTTTTT
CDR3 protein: CASSGESGLLDEKLFF

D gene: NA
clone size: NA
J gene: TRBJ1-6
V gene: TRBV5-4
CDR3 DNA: TGTGCCAGCAGCTTGGCCGGCCAGGGACGGAATTCACCCCTCCACTTT
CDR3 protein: CASSLAGQGRNSPLHF

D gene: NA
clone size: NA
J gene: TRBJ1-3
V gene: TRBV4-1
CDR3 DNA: TGCGCCAGCAGCCAGGGCCTCTCTGGAAACACCATATATTTT
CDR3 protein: CASSQGLSGNTIYF

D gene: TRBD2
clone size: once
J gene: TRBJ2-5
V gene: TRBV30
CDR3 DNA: TGTGCCTGGGATTACGGGAGGGAGTGGAGAGAGACCCAGTACTTC
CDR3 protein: CAWDYGREWRETQYF

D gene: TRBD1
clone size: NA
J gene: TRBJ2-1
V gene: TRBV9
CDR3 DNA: TGTGCCAGCAGCGTAGGAAACGCTTTGGGACAGGGGGTTTACAATGAGCAGTTCTTC
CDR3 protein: CASSVGNALGQGVYNEQFF

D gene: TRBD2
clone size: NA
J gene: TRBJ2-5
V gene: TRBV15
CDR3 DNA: TGTGCCACCAGCAGGAAGATACTAGCGGGGGAAGAGACCCAGTACTTC
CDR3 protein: CATSRKILAGEETQYF

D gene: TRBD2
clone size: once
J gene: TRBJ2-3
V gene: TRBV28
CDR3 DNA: TGTGCCAGCAGTGGGGCTAGCGGGAGTCGGCTCGTTTTGCAGTATTTT
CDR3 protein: CASSGASGSRLVLQYF

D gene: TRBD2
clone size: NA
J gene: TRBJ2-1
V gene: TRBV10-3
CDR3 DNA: TGTGCCATCAGTGAGTCTATCTTGCTAGCGGGAGGTCCGGGGATGAATGAGCAGTTCTTC
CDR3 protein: CAISESILLAGGPGMNEQFF

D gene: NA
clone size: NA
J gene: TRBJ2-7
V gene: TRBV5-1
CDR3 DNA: TGCGCCAGCAGGAGGGGCCTAAGTTACGAGCAGTACTTC
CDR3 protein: CASRRGLSYEQYF

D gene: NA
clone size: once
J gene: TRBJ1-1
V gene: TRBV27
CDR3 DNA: TGTGCCAGCAGTCCCCCCCAGTGGAGGAACACTGAAGCTTTCTTT
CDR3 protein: CASSPPQWRNTEAFF

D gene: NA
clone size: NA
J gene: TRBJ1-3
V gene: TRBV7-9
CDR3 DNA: TGTGCCAGCAGCTTCGACCCAACTTCATATGGAAACACCATATATTTT
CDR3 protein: CASSFDPTSYGNTIYF

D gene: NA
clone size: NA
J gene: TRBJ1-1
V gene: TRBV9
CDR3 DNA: TGTGCCAGCAGCCCGAGGACGGGATATTTGAACACTGAAGCTTTCTTT
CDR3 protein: CASSPRTGYLNTEAFF

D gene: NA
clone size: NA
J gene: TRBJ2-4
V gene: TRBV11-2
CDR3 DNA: TGTGCCAGCAGCCTTCAATGGGTAGTAGACATTCAGTACTTC
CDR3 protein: CASSLQWVVDIQYF

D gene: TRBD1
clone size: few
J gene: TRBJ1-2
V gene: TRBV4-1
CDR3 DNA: TGCGCCAGCAGCCAGGAACAGGGGAACTATGGCTACACCTTC
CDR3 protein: CASSQEQGNYGYTF

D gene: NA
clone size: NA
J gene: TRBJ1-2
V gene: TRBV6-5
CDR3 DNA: TGTGCCTCGGGCAATTCTAACTATGGCTACACCTTC
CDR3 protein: CASGNSNYGYTF

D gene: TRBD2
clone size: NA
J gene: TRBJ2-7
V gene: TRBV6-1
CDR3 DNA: TGTGCCAGCAGTGAACTTACTAGCGGGTTATACTACGAGCAGTACTTC
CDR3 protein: CASSELTSGLYYEQYF

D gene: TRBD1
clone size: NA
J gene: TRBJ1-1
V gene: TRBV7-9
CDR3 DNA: TGTGCCAGCAGCCGACTTACGGACAGGGGGAACACTGAAGCTTTCTTT
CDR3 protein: CASSRLTDRGNTEAFF

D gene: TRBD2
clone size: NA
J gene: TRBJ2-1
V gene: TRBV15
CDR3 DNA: TGTGCCACCAGCAGACCCGGGACTACCTACAATGAGCAGTTCTTC
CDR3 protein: CATSRPGTTYNEQFF

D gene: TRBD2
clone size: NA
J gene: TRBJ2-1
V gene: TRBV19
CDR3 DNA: TGTGCCAGTAGTATAGATCTCCGACTAGCGGGAGTAAGCAATGAGCAGTTCTTC
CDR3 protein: CASSIDLRLAGVSNEQFF

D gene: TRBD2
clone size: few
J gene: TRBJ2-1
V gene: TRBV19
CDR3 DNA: TGTGCCAGTTACCACAGGAAGCGGGATTACTACAATGAGCAGTTCTTC
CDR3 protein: CASYHRKRDYYNEQFF

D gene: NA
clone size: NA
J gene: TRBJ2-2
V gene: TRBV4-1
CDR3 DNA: TGCGCCAGCAGCCTCTCAGCCGGGGAGCTGTTTTTT
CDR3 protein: CASSLSAGELFF